The 11 T cell receptor beta chains presented below share a single source sample, sequenced in a study of blood T cell repertoires in COVID-19. Generated by immunoSEQ multiplex PCR, the TCRdb table keeps only in-frame clones and is missing some. This repertoire shows nearly 200,000 clones, 84% found once; its top ten account for around 21%. Sequencing was carried out using peripheral blood. These receptors were obtained from a human donor in a cohort sampled during active COVID-19.

This clone appeared a few times. The chain carries TRBV30 and TRBJ1-5; 7 bases map to TRBD1. The CDR3 is made up of 14 amino acids. The junction had 5 bases not matched to a gene; V was cut back by 2 bases and J by 4 bases. Germline V gives CDR1 GTSNPN, CDR2 SVGIG (reference sequence). The CDR3 reads CAWSPQGMNQPQHF. The DNA for the CDR3 is TGTGCCTGGAGTCCACAGGGGATGAATCAGCCCCAGCATTTT.

The chain employs TRBV24-1 and TRBJ2-1; 7 nucleotides match TRBD2. This CDR3 is 18 amino acids long. The V gene's germline CDR1 is KGHDR and CDR2 SFDVKD. V was pared by 4 bases and J by 7 bases, with 18 bases of the junction left unmatched. CDR3 nucleotide sequence: TGTGCCACCAGTGACTACCTGGAGGAGAGCGGGATGAGGAATGAGCAGTTCTTC. Its translation: CATSDYLEESGMRNEQFF.

In DNA form, the CDR3 reads TGTGCCAGCAGCTTTAATGAGCGGTGGGAGACCCAGTACTTC. It encodes CASSFNERWETQYF. The chain combines TRBV7-9 with TRBJ2-5; TRBD2 is a possible D gene (5 bases). Trimming cost V 3 bases and J 5 bases, with 13 bases left between them. The CDR3 contains 14 residues. The V gene's germline CDR1 is SEHNR and CDR2 FQNEAQ (reference sequence).

The DNA of the CDR3 is TGTGCCAGCAGCCGACAGGGGGCGGGTCAAACTGAAGCTTTCTTT. Translated, it gives CASSRQGAGQTEAFF. This rearrangement joins TRBV6-4 to TRBJ1-1, with 10 bases that match TRBD1. Germline CDR1 MRHNA, CDR2 SNTAGT. After removal of 6 bases from V and 5 bases from J, the junction contained 9 bases not matched to a gene. The length of the CDR3 is 15 residues.

The J gene is TRBJ1-3, the V gene TRBV12-5; D gene uncertain. This CDR3 has 14 amino acids. CDR1 is LGHNT and CDR2 is FRNRAP in the germline V gene. The V gene lost 0 bases and the J gene lost 2 bases, with 5 bases spanning the gap. CDR3 in amino acids: CASGLVNTGNTIYF. The DNA of the CDR3 is TGTGCTAGTGGTTTGGTAAATACTGGAAACACCATATATTTT.

V gene TRBV7-9 combines with J gene TRBJ2-1, with D unresolved. V gave up 5 bases and J gave up 11 bases, with 13 bases separating them. Germline assignment: CDR1 SEHNR and CDR2 FQNEAQ (reference sequence). CDR3 size: 12 residues. The CDR3 sequence: CASSIRDLKQFF. CDR3 DNA: TGTGCCAGCAGCATTCGCGATCTGAAGCAGTTCTTC.

The chain combines TRBV10-2 with TRBJ2-1, with 9 bases matching TRBD2. The germline gives CDR1 WSHSY, CDR2 SAAADI. The CDR3 is 16 amino acids. V trimming: 8 bases; J trimming: 8 bases; junction bases outside the gene matches: 16. The CDR3 coding sequence is TGCGCCAGCTTAGGGCGGGGGGGCTCCCAATTGGATGAGCAGTTCTTC. The encoded protein is CASLGRGGSQLDEQFF.

V gene TRBV19 combines with J gene TRBJ2-1; 12 bases line up with TRBD2. The length of the CDR3 is 17 residues. In germline, CDR1 is LNHDA, CDR2 SQIVND (reference sequence). The ends lost 1 base at V and 8 bases at J; junction bases unmatched: 9. The DNA of the CDR3 is TGTGCCAGTAGTATAGGACAGACTAGCGGGAGTTTCGATGAGCAGTTCTTC. Its protein product is CASSIGQTSGSFDEQFF.

The genes are TRBV6-5 and TRBJ2-2; D is uncertain. The V gene's germline CDR1 is MNHEY and CDR2 SVGAGI. V was pared by 6 bases and J by 7 bases, with 18 bases between. The CDR3 contains 15 residues. The CDR3 nucleotides read TGTGCCAGCAGCCGATCCTTAACCTCGGGCGGGGAGCTGTTTTTT. It is translated as CASSRSLTSGGELFF.

The chain uses TRBV5-1 and TRBJ1-1; 7 bases align to TRBD1. Germline lookup yields CDR1 SGHRS and CDR2 YFSETQ. Trimming removed 2 bases from V and 4 bases from J; junction bases left unmatched: 8. The CDR3 runs to 15 residues. The CDR3 DNA reads TGCGCCAGCAGCTTCGGGACAGACGGTAGCACTGAAGCTTTCTTT. Translated: CASSFGTDGSTEAFF.

The chain combines TRBV19 with TRBJ2-1; TRBD2 matches 8 bases. The CDR3 is 15 residues long. The junction had 9 bases not matched to a gene; V was cut back by 5 bases and J by 6 bases. Germline V gene sequence: CDR1 LNHDA, CDR2 SQIVND (reference sequence). The CDR3 DNA is TGTGCCAGTAGTCCATACGTCAGCGGGGGCAATGAGCAGTTCTTC. Residues: CASSPYVSGGNEQFF.